Listed here are 7 T cell receptor beta chains from one sample, sequenced in a study of blood T cell repertoires in COVID-19. Profiled with immunoSEQ multiplex PCR; TCRdb holds only in-frame clones, not every one. The sample has fewer than 200,000 clones; over 75% are singletons. Material: PBMCs or T cells enriched from blood (not recorded which). The receptors come from a woman aged 18-29 years who had recovered from COVID-19.

The chain links TRBV11-2 to TRBJ2-1; D unclear. The CDR3 sequence is 11 residues long. V was shortened by 3 bases and J by 15 bases, with 12 bases between the two germline ends. Germline V gives CDR1 SGHAT, CDR2 FQNNGV. CDR3 loop: CASSLGVPVFF. DNA of the CDR3: TGTGCCAGCAGCTTGGGCGTTCCGGTGTTCTTC.

This clone came up once. The sample contains more than one DNA sequence encoding this CDR3. The rearrangement joins TRBV18 to TRBJ2-5; possible D gene TRBD1, 6 bases. CDR3 length equals 15 residues. V was cut by 3 bases and J by 2 bases, with 13 bases left in between. The germline CDR1 and CDR2 sequences are KGHSH and LQKENI. CDR3 in DNA: TGTGCCAGCTCACCCTTACGGACAGAACAAGAGACCCAGTACTTC. Amino acid sequence: CASSPLRTEQETQYF.

J is TRBJ2-7 and V is TRBV19; a weak D match, TRBD1 (5 bases). V was clipped by 3 bases and J by 1 base, with 13 bases between them. The CDR3 spans 15 residues. Germline-derived CDR1 and CDR2 are LNHDA and SQIVND (reference sequence). CDR3 residues: CASSIGSGQSYEQYF. The CDR3 region has the DNA TGTGCCAGTAGTATTGGGTCAGGGCAATCCTACGAGCAGTACTTC.

The chain uses TRBV6-2 or TRBV6-3 and TRBJ1-1; 10 nucleotides agree with TRBD1. CDR3 length equals 15 residues. Germline V gene lookup returns CDR1 MNHEY and CDR2 SVGEGT. The V and J ends lost 5 bases and 1 base, in that order; junction bases with no gene match: 4. CDR3 bases: TGTGCCAGCAGTAAACGGGACAGGGGGAACACTGAAGCTTTCTTT. Translated: CASSKRDRGNTEAFF.

This clone has just one count. V is TRBV28 and J is TRBJ1-1; TRBD1 is a possible D gene (5 bases). The CDR3 has 13 amino acids. V was cut by 7 bases and J by 10 bases, with 19 bases left in between. The germline gives CDR1 MDHEN, CDR2 SYDVKM. The CDR3 sequence: CASIEGARTGAFF. CDR3 nucleotide sequence: TGTGCCAGCATAGAAGGGGCCCGGACGGGAGCTTTCTTT.

CDR3 bases: TGTGCCAGTAACTCGATCAGACAGATCAATCAGCCCCAGCATTTT. Translation: CASNSIRQINQPQHF. The rearrangement uses TRBV19 and TRBJ1-5; D might be TRBD1 (5 bases). CDR1 and CDR2 from the germline V gene are LNHDA and SQIVND (reference sequence). Deletions cut 7 bases from V and 3 bases from J, with 16 bases between. The CDR3 consists of 15 residues.

J is TRBJ1-4 and V is TRBV6-5, with D maybe TRBD1 (6 bases). Germline V gene data show CDR1 as MNHEY and CDR2 as SVGAGI. V shed 6 bases and J shed 8 bases, with 19 bases lying between them. There are 15 residues in the CDR3. The CDR3 loop reads CASRPTMGAHEKLFF. In DNA form, the CDR3 reads TGTGCCAGCAGGCCTACTATGGGGGCGCACGAAAAACTGTTTTTT.